This T cell receptor (beta chain) was obtained from a study of cytomegalovirus exposure and HLA in healthy donors (dated by TCRdb to about 2017). About the investigation overall: An earlier analysis of several hundred of the donors reported 276 Gb of sequence data and 117 million unique TCR beta sequences obtained from some 170 million T cells. An early release covering roughly 640 HLA-typed donors comprised about 300 gigabases of sequencing data and approximately 80 million unique TCR sequences. Of the 350 to 400 genotyped donors, over 70% fell in the genetic ancestry cluster associated with self-reported Caucasian donors. The aim of the study was to test whether cataloging public T cell receptors could identify signatures of past pathogen exposure. The T cell repertoires of 666 subjects were profiled by immunosequencing and related to cytomegalovirus serostatus. A separate validation cohort of roughly 120 different subjects was used in addition to the 666-subject first cohort. The study combined high-throughput TCR immunosequencing, statistical association of individual TCRs with disease status, and machine learning to predict cytomegalovirus infection status. A later analysis re-examined previously published TCR beta repertoires from hundreds of donors and added high-resolution HLA genotyping to investigate patterns of TCR occurrence. Rather than using new phenotypic data, the later analysis identified candidate immune exposures from TCR beta sequences and from how often those sequences occurred across donors. An earlier analysis of a few hundred of the donors applied high-throughput TCR beta sequencing to assess whether each TCR beta V gene segment acted as functional or pseudogenic. Alongside the repertoire data, information on donor age, sex, ethnicity and CMV serostatus was compiled. Genome-wide SNP genotypes for about 65% of the 666 donors were used in a later genetic analysis, which treated that subset as a discovery cohort. Every repertoire in the discovery cohort had been generated on one and the same sequencing platform. Both class I and class II loci were covered by HLA typing, at four-digit resolution. The number of typed donors differed by locus: roughly 620-640 for A, B, C, DRB1 and DQB1; some 500 for DQA1; 600 to 610 for DPA1; and 450 to 480 for DPB1. Because of strong linkage in the cohort, roughly five DR-DQ haplotypes were treated as single units for association and clustering. Across approximately 420 genotyped donors of the cohort, an average of about 250,000 unique TCR beta nucleotide sequences per donor were sequenced, and 15% to 20% of those sequences were non-productive. Overall study results and their limits: Linkage disequilibrium might explain the correlated functional status among segregating V segments, but an unknown experimental factor could not be excluded. The authors suggested that the approach could potentially be generalized to other disease states and immunological phenotypes. Most CMV-associated TCR beta chains appeared to be HLA-restricted in a later analysis, and the HLA associations seemed to be driven largely by CMV exposure. According to a later genetic analysis, donors in an Asian-associated ancestry cluster had fewer N-insertions in productive TCRs than the approximately 670-donor mean. Because counts were too low, roughly 18 rarely observed V segments, including chromosome 9 orphons, were left out of the earlier analysis of approximately 580 of the donors. An association between a missense DCLRE1C variant and V-gene and J-gene trimming of TCR beta chains was found in a later genetic analysis and replicated in an independent cohort. According to a later analysis, parvovirus B19, influenza, CMV and Epstein-Barr virus appeared linked to several top co-occurrence clusters. A group of highly shared sequence variants was considered likely to be a technical artifact of the sequencing pipeline. In an earlier analysis of 587 of the donors, most TCR beta V segments were observed in productive rearrangements about 90% or about 30% of the time, broadly matching IMGT annotations. In a later analysis, HLA-associated TCR beta chains showed more clonal expansion and lower generation probabilities than non-associated chains that were equally common. When HLA alleles, especially DR and DQ, strongly co-occurred, TCR associations were difficult to assign to individual alleles. While some public TCRs were present in many individuals, most TCR sequences turned up only very rarely across donors. Some IMGT-functional V segments, including TRBV6-2 and TRBV6-3, could not be told apart with the 87-base-pair reads, so those segments were excluded. A further reported finding was that TCR beta sequences accurately predicted the HLA-A and HLA-B alleles for most subjects in the first cohort. In this cohort, only TCR beta chains were sequenced, and detectable features were limited by the absence of alpha or paired-chain data. The only immune exposure information available for the cohort was CMV serostatus. The study gave a list of roughly 150 TCR beta chains associated with cytomegalovirus. In a later analysis, TCR association rates were found to vary across HLA loci, with the most associated TCRs seen for DRB1 alleles and the fewest for HLA-C alleles. At a false discovery rate of 0.05, a later analysis linked roughly 17,000 TCR beta sequences to specific HLA alleles. Because some donors lacked HLA typing at each locus, the association tests relied only on the typed subset. Roughly uniform sequencing depth across donors was assumed in presence/absence analyses, although this assumption may not hold. In vitro tests confirmed that a few of the cytomegalovirus-associated TCR beta chains recognize cytomegalovirus antigens. Cytomegalovirus status was reported to be diagnosed by the classifier with high specificity and sensitivity in both the original and validation cohorts.

Libraries were made using the immunoSEQ multiplex PCR assay. For the multiplex PCR, a mixture combining 60 forward primers for TCR Vbeta segments and 13 reverse primers for TCR Jbeta segments was used. The CDR3 region of rearranged TCR beta genes was amplified from genomic DNA with a multiplex PCR assay. On the Illumina HiSeq System, the amplified TCR beta libraries were sequenced as 87-base-pair reads. The authors' analysis ran thus. In a later analysis, tens of millions of unique TCR beta chains were counted across the approximately 620 repertoires, and roughly 11 million of these chains were shared by at least two donors. To remove PCR and sequencing errors, raw reads were error-corrected and collapsed into unique sequences using a nearest-neighbor algorithm that merged closely related sequences. V, D and J gene segments were assigned by aligning CDR3 sequences to IMGT reference sequences. For a sequence to be retained, a match of at least six nucleotides to both a V gene segment and a J gene segment was required. Rearrangements were classified as productive when the CDR3 lacked stop codons and remained in frame with V and J, and all other rearrangements were classified as non-productive. Following IMGT convention, CDR3 was defined as the stretch from the second conserved V-encoded cysteine up to the conserved J-encoded phenylalanine. The earlier analysis of around 640 of the donors excluded sequences that lacked an unambiguous match to a single V gene segment. An earlier analysis of just under 600 of the donors called V segments functional above 56.7% productive rearrangements and segregating when the between-donor standard deviation exceeded 5%. To diagnose cytomegalovirus status from the catalog of TCR beta chain sequences, a statistical classification framework was built. V and J gene assignment, in a later analysis, came from comparing TCR nucleotide sequences with IMGT/GENE-DB human TR gene sequences. The TCRdist pipeline was used in a later analysis to assign CDR3 sequences and most-parsimonious VDJ recombination scenarios. A later analysis defined each TCR beta chain by its CDR3 amino acid sequence plus V-gene family, and excluded reads lacking a unique V-gene family. A later analysis removed roughly 590 highly shared, low-generation-probability nucleotide sequences to deal with suspected cross-contamination and a sequencing artifact. In a later analysis, a clonal expansion index for each public chain was calculated from normalized within-repertoire ranks of inferred template counts. In a later analysis, generation probabilities were computed using a VDJ recombination model fitted to out-of-frame rearrangements, and the results were checked against IGoR. A later analysis scored TCR-TCR, TCR-HLA and TCR-CMV co-occurrence with hypergeometric tests, applying a repertoire-size bias correction to TCR pairs. False discovery rates were estimated in a later analysis by permuting HLA or CMV assignments 20 times. In a later analysis, co-occurring TCRs were grouped with DBSCAN, and TCRdist sequence similarity was added when clustering was performed within HLA-allele-positive subsets. Repertoires with fewer than 30,000 or more than 120,000 public chains were left out of co-occurrence clustering, as were about 5 repertoires with anomalous nucleotide sharing. The table comes from immuneACCESS by way of TCRdb, which keeps in-frame sequences with V and J called. Part of the clones is missing from these tables; in studies checked, under half for an unresolved V gene and the rest for unknown reasons. That table gives V, J and clone size, and the DNA gave D and trimming. The table for this sample lists 90,000 to 120,000 clones; 70% to 80% of them were counted only once. Of the sample, 2% to 3% is held by the ten largest clones.

The cohort comprised approximately 700 healthy bone marrow donors. At the time of sampling, all cohort members were nominally healthy, though unrecorded immune exposures were likely present. The donor tested CMV seronegative and was one of the 352 seronegative cohort members. Each donor provided a peripheral blood sample, and peripheral blood mononuclear cells were used for TCR beta sequencing. Genomic DNA was extracted from the blood cell samples with the Qiagen DNeasy Blood Extraction Kit. Per the germline V gene, SGHDT is the CDR1 and YYEEEE is the CDR2. V is reduced by 0 bases and J by 11 bases, leaving a spacing of 15 bases between them. The CDR3, cysteine through phenylalanine, is 14 amino acids long. Only CDR3 DNA is held: 42 bases, read in frame from base 1. As for this clone: Its recognized antigen is unknown. No qualities accompany the bases; no much larger clone lies one base away.

The receptor comes from a man between 18 and 35 years old in good health and CMV-seronegative. The sample consisted of PBMCs. The chain joins TRBV5-6 to TRBJ1-5; the D region possibly corresponds to TRBD1 (6 bases align). The DNA sequence is as follows: TGTGCCAGCAGCTTGGCCGGACAGACCCGGGCCCAGCATTTT. This gives the protein CASSLAGQTRAQHF. Outside the CDR3, residues come from the reference TRBV5-6 and TRBJ1-5 proteins, so the full variable domain is: DAGVTQSPTHLIKTRGQQVTLRCSPKSGHDTVSWYQQALGQGPQFIFQYYEEEERQRGNFPDRFSGHQFPNYSSELNVNALLLGDSALYLCASSLAGQTRAQHFGDGTRLSIL.